Each of the 12 T cell receptor beta chains below was sequenced from the same sample in a study of tumor-infiltrating lymphocytes in oesophageal squamous cell carcinoma. From the PCR reads, TCRdb called clonotypes with MiXCR, one entry per CDR3 protein. The sample consists of about 13,000 distinct CDR3 sequences, about half of them appearing once. Sample: blood. The receptors here all came from a female donor with esophageal squamous cell carcinoma.

The chain joins TRBV7-6 to TRBJ2-3; weak D call: TRBD2 (5 bases). There are 15 residues in the CDR3. Germline V lookup: CDR1 SGHVS, CDR2 FNYEAQ. Trimming took 1 base from V and 14 from J, leaving 22 bases between them. The CDR3 region has the DNA TGTGCCAGCAGCTTAGGGCAGTTCAGCACCGGGGAGCTGTATTTT. Translation: CASSLGQFSTGELYF. Looking up the rest from reference TRBV7-6 and TRBJ2-3 gives the full variable domain: GAGVSQSPRYKVTKRGQDVALRCDPISGHVSLYWYRQALGQGPEFLTYFNYEAQQDKSGLPNDRFSAERPEGSISTLTIQRTEQRDSAMYRCASSLGQFSTGELYFGPGTRLTVL.

This clonotype was detected only once. This rearrangement joins TRBV7-2 to TRBJ2-5; 9 bases fit TRBD2. The last part of the DNA fits TRBJ2-7 better; the J call may be wrong. This CDR3 has 14 amino acids. Germline-derived CDR1 and CDR2 are SGHTA and FQGNSA. CDR3 protein: CASSPHSGGNEQYF. For the CDR3, the DNA is TGTGCCAGCAGCCCTCACAGCGGGGGGAACGAGCAGTACTTC.

In its sample, this clonotype was seen many times. The chain is built from TRBV5-4 and TRBJ2-1, with TRBD2 identical over 9 bases. The CDR3 runs to 18 residues. Trimming cost V 0 bases and J 8 bases; bases outside gene matches: 15. The germline CDR1 and CDR2 sequences are SGHNT and YYREEE (reference sequence). In DNA form, the CDR3 reads TGTGCCAGCAGCTTGGCCAAGGTGGCGGGGGGGCTATTAGATGAGCAGTTCTTC. Translated: CASSLAKVAGGLLDEQFF.

In this sample, this clonotype turned up many times. The V and J genes are TRBV19 and TRBJ2-3; D gene ambiguous. The ends were cut back, 10 bases at V and 0 bases at J, with 14 bases in the middle. Per the germline V gene, CDR1 is LNHDA and CDR2 is SQIVND (reference sequence). CDR3 size: 14 residues. CDR3 amino acids: CATRTQSSTDTQYF. CDR3 DNA: TGTGCCACTAGGACCCAAAGTAGCACAGATACGCAGTATTTT. Looking up the rest from reference TRBV19 and TRBJ2-3 gives the full variable domain: DGGITQSPKYLFRKEGQNVTLSCEQNLNHDAMYWYRQDPGQGLRLIYYSQIVNDFQKGDIAEGYSVSREKKESFPLTVTSAQKNPTAFYLCATRTQSSTDTQYFGPGTRLTVL.

J is TRBJ1-1 and V is TRBV6-6; D perhaps matches TRBD1 (6 bases). Germline CDR1 and CDR2: MNHNY and SVGAGI (reference sequence). V shed 0 bases and J shed 8 bases, with 13 bases lying between them. The CDR3 is 14 amino acids. The CDR3 here is CASSYSTGGHEAFF. For the CDR3, the DNA is TGTGCCAGCAGTTACTCGACGGGGGGCCACGAAGCTTTCTTT.

This sequence joins TRBV7-9 and TRBJ2-5; the D is unclear. The CDR3 is made up of 12 amino acids. The germline V gene has CDR1 SEHNR and CDR2 FQNEAQ (reference sequence). Deletions cut 4 bases from V and 5 bases from J, with 8 bases between. The CDR3 DNA is TGTGCCAGCAGCTCCGAATGGGAGACCCAGTACTTC. This codes for CASSSEWETQYF.

The V gene is TRBV19, the J gene TRBJ1-1, with D perhaps TRBD1 (6 bases). The germline V gene encodes CDR1 LNHDA and CDR2 SQIVND (reference sequence). The CDR3 consists of 17 residues. Trimming removed 3 bases from V and 2 bases from J, with 19 bases in between. In DNA, the CDR3 is TGTGCCAGTAGTATCCAGCCCCCGGAGGGGGGAAACACTGAAGCTTTCTTT. Protein product: CASSIQPPEGGNTEAFF.

The V call is TRBV19, the J call TRBJ2-5; TRBD1 matches at 7 bases. The closer fit of TRBJ1-2 to the DNA end suggests the J call may be wrong. The CDR3 spans 13 residues. CDR1 and CDR2 (germline): LNHDA, SQIVND (reference sequence). The CDR3 DNA reads TGTGCCAGTAGTCAGACAGGGAACTATGGCTACACCTTC. Protein product: CASSQTGNYGYTF.

Worth noting for this clonotype: One end of the junction does not line up with germline, which may come from a read error. This chain connects TRBV5-1 to TRBJ2-7; 8 nucleotides match TRBD1. The CDR3 has 16 amino acids. Germline-derived CDR1 and CDR2 are SGHRS and YFSETQ. CDR3 bases: TGCGCCAGCAGCTCAGACGAGGACAGGGAGGCTTCACCCCTCCACTTC. Translated: CASSSDEDREASPLHF.

V gene TRBV7-2 combines with J gene TRBJ2-6; 7 positions agree with TRBD1. The DNA end lines up better with TRBJ2-7; the J call may be wrong. This CDR3 region has 14 residues. The germline V gene has CDR1 SGHTA and CDR2 FQGNSA. CDR3 region: CASSLQTGMDEQYF. The CDR3 DNA follows: TGTGCCAGCAGCTTACAGACAGGGATGGACGAGCAGTACTTC.

Many counts were recorded for this clonotype. The gene calls are TRBV5-4 and TRBJ1-2; 7 nucleotides line up with TRBD1. The germline V gene has CDR1 SGHNT and CDR2 YYREEE (reference sequence). The length of the CDR3 is 15 residues. The V and J ends lost 4 bases and 1 base, in that order; junction bases with no gene match: 7. CDR3 sequence (DNA): TGTGCCAGCAGCCTCACAGGGGAGGGTAACTATGGCTACACCTTC. Translating it yields CASSLTGEGNYGYTF.

The chain combines TRBV7-2 with TRBJ2-7, with TRBD2 as a possible D gene (7 bases). Judging by the DNA end, TRBJ2-1 fits better; the J call may be wrong. Germline-derived CDR1 and CDR2 are SGHTA and FQGNSA. The CDR3 is 15 residues long. In DNA form, the CDR3 reads TGTGCCAGCAGCTTAAAAGGGGGGGGGGCCCTCCAGCAGTTCTTC. Encoded protein: CASSLKGGGALQQFF.